This paragraph reports one T cell receptor (beta chain). Its matching antigen is unknown. The germline gives CDR1 SGHVS, CDR2 FQNEAQ. This CDR3 spans 14 amino acids. Between the trimmed V and J ends, which lost 7 bases and 2 bases, there was a span of 14 bases. The data were obtained in a study of Graves' ophthalmopathy and Graves' hyperthyroidism. General study points: Most thyroid clonotypes expanded beyond 0.001 frequency were also found in blood.

Amplification of the TCR beta CDR3 regions used RNA transcripts (as template). Second-round multiplex PCR followed a first-round RT-PCR using HTBI primers. From the multiplex PCR reads, TCRdb called clonotypes with MiXCR, one entry per CDR3 protein. Altogether 500,000 to 800,000 distinct CDR3 sequences are present, just over 40% being singletons, with the ten largest covering 3.3%. Moderately to severely active ophthalmopathy under 3 months, CAS at least 3, NOSPECS at least 4. Among the exclusions were patients with other autoimmune diseases, uncontrolled infections, pregnancy or lactation. Specimen: peripheral blood. The chain joins TRBV7-8 to TRBJ2-5, with D tentatively TRBD2 (6 bases). The TCR comes from an adult man with Graves' ophthalmopathy. CDR3 nucleotides: TGTGCCAGCATCAAGGCGGGACTGCAAGAGACCCAGTACTTC. Translated: CASIKAGLQETQYF.